This T cell receptor (beta chain) is drawn from a study of T cell repertoires in cytomegalovirus infection. The overall study: It can be stated that public TCR beta signatures indicated CMV infection as well as a matching HLA type. Study observations and caveats: The cumulative frequency of public TCR beta families distinguished individuals who carried CMV together with the relevant HLA. The study found HLA-C-restricted CMV-specific TCR beta clonotypes dominating the ex vivo response.

The CDR3 totals 14 residues. The germline V gene has CDR1 MNHEY and CDR2 SVGAGI. V was pared by 8 bases and J by 6 bases, with 8 bases of the junction left unmatched. MiXCR, applied by TCRdb to the reads, yields one record per CDR3 protein. The table includes about 770,000 distinct CDR3 sequences, about 28% detected once. This clonotype occurred many times. Its antigen is unidentified. Sequences were derived from cultured CD8+ T cells from PBMCs, sampled from culture after CMV antigen stimulation. This receptor was identified in a human donor in good health (CMV status not recorded). Some clones in this sample may be carry-over from other donors' samples. The gene calls are TRBV6-5 and TRBJ2-1; TRBD2 agrees at 9 bases. CDR3 in DNA: TGTGCCAGCGGATGGCGGGGGGGCTCCAATGAGCAGTTCTTC. Protein: CASGWRGGSNEQFF.